This T cell receptor beta chain emerged from a study of blood T cell repertoires in COVID-19. Original data processing: Reference gene primers were amplified, and this amplification served to estimate nucleated cell counts. TCRdb's table, derived via immunoSEQ multiplex PCR, lists solely in-frame clones and lacks some. V and J calls plus clone size are reproduced from that table; the DNA served to infer D and trimming. The sample holds under 250,000 clones, roughly 82% seen once. Trimming cost V 6 bases and J 0 bases, with 3 bases left between them. Germline V CDR1 and CDR2: SGHRS, YFSETQ. CDR3 length equals 11 residues.

The chain recombines TRBV5-1 with TRBJ1-1; D remains unclear. Material for sequencing was peripheral blood. The clonotype was recovered from a woman between 35 and 50 years old with acute or convalescent COVID-19. The CDR3 loop is CASTLNTEAFF. The CDR3 region has the DNA TGCGCCAGCACTCTGAACACTGAAGCTTTCTTT.